This record concerns one T cell receptor beta chain sequence. The antigen is unknown. The PCR ran on 60 Vbeta and 13 Jbeta primers. Assay used: immunoSEQ multiplex PCR; TCRdb lists only in-frame clones, some missing. There are some 34,000 clones in the sample; roughly 67% occur only once, and around a tenth lies in the top ten. Germline CDR1 SGHDT, CDR2 YYEEEE. This CDR3 spans 16 amino acids. The germline V and J ends were trimmed by 1 base and 4 bases, with 16 bases remaining between them. This sample stems from a study of cytomegalovirus exposure and HLA in healthy donors. General study findings and limits: Most TCR beta V segments were productive about 87% or about 30% of the time in an earlier analysis. Some V segments, TRBV6-2 and TRBV6-3 among them, were indistinguishable and were therefore excluded. Among the CMV-associated chains, three were confirmed in vitro as specific for CMV antigens.

The chain carries TRBV5-6 and TRBJ2-3, with D perhaps matching TRBD1 (6 bases). This receptor was obtained from a man between 40 and 49 years old in good health and CMV-seropositive. Sequenced input: PBMCs. CDR3 protein: CASSLWVAGAPDTQYF. Here the CDR3 DNA reads TGTGCCAGCAGCTTGTGGGTCGCAGGGGCCCCAGATACGCAGTATTTT. The variable domain in full, with the rest retrieved from reference TRBV5-6 and TRBJ2-3, is DAGVTQSPTHLIKTRGQQVTLRCSPKSGHDTVSWYQQALGQGPQFIFQYYEEEERQRGNFPDRFSGHQFPNYSSELNVNALLLGDSALYLCASSLWVAGAPDTQYFGPGTRLTVL.